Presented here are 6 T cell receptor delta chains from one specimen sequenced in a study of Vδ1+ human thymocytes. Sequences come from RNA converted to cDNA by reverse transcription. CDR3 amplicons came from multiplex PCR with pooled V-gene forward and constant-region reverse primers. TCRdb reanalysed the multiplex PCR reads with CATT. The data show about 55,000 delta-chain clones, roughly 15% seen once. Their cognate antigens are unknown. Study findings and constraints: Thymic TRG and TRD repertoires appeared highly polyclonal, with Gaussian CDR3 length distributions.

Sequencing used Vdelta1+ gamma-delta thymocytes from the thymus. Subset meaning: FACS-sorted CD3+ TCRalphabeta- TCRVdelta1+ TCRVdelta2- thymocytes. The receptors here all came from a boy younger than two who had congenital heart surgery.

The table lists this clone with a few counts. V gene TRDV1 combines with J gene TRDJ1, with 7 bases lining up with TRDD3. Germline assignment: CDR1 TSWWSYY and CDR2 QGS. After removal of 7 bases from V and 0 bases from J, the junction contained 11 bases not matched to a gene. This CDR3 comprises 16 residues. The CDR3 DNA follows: TGTGCTCTTGTACTTGTAACTGGGGACAACACCGATAAACTCATCTTT. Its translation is CALVLVTGDNTDKLIF.

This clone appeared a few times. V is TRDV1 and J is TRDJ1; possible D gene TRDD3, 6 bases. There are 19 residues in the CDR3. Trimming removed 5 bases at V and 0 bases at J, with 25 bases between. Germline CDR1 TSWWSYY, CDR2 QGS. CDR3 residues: CALGHQVGLLGLYTDKLIF. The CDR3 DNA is TGTGCTCTTGGGCACCAAGTAGGATTACTGGGACTATACACCGATAAACTCATCTTT.

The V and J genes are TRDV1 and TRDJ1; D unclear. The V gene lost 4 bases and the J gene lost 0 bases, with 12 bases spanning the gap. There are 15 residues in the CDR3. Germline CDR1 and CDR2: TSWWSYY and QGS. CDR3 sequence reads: CALGVSPHHTDKLIF. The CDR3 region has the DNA TGTGCTCTTGGGGTCTCTCCCCACCACACCGATAAACTCATCTTT.

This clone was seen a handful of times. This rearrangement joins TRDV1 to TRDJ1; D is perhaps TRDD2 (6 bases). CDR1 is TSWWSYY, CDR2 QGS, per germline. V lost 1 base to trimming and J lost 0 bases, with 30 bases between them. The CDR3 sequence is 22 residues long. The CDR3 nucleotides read TGTGCTCTTGGGGAACCCCTACGTCTCCCCTTCCCGGGGGTTTTGTACACCGATAAACTCATCTTT. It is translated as CALGEPLRLPFPGVLYTDKLIF.

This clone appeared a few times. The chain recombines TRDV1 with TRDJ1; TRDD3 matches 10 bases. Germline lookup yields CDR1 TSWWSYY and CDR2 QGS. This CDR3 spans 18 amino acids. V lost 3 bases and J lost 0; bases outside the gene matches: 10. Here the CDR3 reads CALGERFRGIRYTDKLIF. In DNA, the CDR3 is TGTGCTCTTGGGGAGCGCTTCCGGGGGATACGGTACACCGATAAACTCATCTTT.

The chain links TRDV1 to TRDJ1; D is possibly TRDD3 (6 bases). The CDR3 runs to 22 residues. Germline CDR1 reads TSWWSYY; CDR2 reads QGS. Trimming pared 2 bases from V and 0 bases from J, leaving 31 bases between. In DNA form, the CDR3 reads TGTGCTCTTGGGGAAGGAGCCACGGGGGGACTGTACACCATTATGTACACCGATAAACTCATCTTT. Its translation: CALGEGATGGLYTIMYTDKLIF.